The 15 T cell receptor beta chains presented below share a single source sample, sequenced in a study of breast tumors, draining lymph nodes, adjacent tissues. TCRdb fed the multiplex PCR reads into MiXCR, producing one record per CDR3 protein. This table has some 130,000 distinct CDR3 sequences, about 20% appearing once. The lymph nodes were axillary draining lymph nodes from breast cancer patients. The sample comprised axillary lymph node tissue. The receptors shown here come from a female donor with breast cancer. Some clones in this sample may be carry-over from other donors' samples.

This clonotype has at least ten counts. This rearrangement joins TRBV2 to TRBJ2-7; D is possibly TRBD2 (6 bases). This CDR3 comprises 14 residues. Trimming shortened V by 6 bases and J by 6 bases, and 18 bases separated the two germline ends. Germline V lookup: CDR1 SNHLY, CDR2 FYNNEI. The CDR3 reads CASRAGPGSVEQYF. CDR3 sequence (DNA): TGTGCCAGCAGGGCGGGACCCGGCTCCGTCGAGCAGTACTTC.

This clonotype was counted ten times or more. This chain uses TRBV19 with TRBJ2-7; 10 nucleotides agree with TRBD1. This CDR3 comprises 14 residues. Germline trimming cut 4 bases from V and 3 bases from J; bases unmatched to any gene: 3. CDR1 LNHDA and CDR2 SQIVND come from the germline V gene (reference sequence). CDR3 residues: CASSSRTGGYEQYF. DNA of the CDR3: TGTGCCAGTAGTAGCCGGACAGGGGGCTACGAGCAGTACTTC.

In nucleotides, the CDR3 is TGTGCCAGCAGTCTCGGTCGTCCGGGACAGCAAGAGACCCAGTACTTC. Translating it yields CASSLGRPGQQETQYF. V and J are TRBV27 and TRBJ2-5; 7 bases match TRBD1. CDR3 length: 16 amino acids. Germline-derived CDR1 and CDR2 are MNHEY and SMNVEV (reference sequence). The V and J ends lost 5 bases and 2 bases, in that order; junction bases with no gene match: 11.

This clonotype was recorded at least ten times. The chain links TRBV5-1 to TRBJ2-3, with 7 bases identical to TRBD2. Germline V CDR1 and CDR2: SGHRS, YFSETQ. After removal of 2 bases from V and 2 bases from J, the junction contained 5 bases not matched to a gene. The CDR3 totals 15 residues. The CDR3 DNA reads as TGCGCCAGCAGCTTTACCGGGACTAACACAGATACGCAGTATTTT. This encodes CASSFTGTNTDTQYF.

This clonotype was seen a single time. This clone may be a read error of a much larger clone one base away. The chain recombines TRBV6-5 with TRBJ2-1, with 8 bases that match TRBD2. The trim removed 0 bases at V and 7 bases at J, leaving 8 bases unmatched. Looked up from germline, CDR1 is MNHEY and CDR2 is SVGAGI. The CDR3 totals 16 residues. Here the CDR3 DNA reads TGTGCCAGCAGTTACTCGATGGCGGGAGGAGATAATGAGCAGTTCTTC. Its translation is CASSYSMAGGDNEQFF.

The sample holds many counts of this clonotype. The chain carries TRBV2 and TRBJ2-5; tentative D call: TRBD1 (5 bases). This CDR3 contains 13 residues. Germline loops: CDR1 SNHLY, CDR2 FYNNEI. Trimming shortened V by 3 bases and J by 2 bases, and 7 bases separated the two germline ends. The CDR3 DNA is TGTGCCAGCAGTGAGACAGCTCAAGAGACCCAGTACTTC. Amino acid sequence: CASSETAQETQYF.

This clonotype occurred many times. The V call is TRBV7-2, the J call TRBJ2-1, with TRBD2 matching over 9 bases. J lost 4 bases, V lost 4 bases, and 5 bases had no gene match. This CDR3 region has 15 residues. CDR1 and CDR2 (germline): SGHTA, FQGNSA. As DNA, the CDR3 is TGTGCCAGCAGCTCAGAGACTAGCGGATACAATGAGCAGTTCTTC. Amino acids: CASSSETSGYNEQFF. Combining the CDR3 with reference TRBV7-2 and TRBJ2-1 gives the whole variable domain GAGVSQSPSNKVTEKGKDVELRCDPISGHTALYWYRQSLGQGLEFLIYFQGNSAPDKSGLPSDRFSAERTGGSVSTLTIQRTQQEDSAVYLCASSSETSGYNEQFFGPGTRLTVL.

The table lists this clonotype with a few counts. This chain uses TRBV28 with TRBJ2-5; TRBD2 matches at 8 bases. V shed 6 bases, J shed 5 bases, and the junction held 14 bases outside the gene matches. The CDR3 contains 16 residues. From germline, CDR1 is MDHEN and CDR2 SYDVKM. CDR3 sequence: CASRLDSTSVGETQYF. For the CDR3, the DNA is TGTGCCAGCAGACTAGACTCGACTAGCGTCGGGGAGACCCAGTACTTC.

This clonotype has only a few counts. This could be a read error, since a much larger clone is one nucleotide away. CDR3 protein: CASTRGPSYKQYF. The CDR3 DNA is TGTGCCAGCACACGGGGTCCGTCCTACAAGCAGTACTTC. The chain recombines TRBV6-6 with TRBJ2-7; tentatively, D is TRBD2 (5 bases). The CDR3 consists of 13 residues. Germline lookup yields CDR1 MNHNY and CDR2 SVGAGI (reference sequence).

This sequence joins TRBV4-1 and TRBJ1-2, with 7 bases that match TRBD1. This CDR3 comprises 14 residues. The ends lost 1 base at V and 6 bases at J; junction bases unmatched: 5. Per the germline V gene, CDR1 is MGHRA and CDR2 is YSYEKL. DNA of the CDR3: TGCGCCAGCAGCCAAGCAGGGGGGCCGGATGGCTACACCTTC. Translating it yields CASSQAGGPDGYTF.

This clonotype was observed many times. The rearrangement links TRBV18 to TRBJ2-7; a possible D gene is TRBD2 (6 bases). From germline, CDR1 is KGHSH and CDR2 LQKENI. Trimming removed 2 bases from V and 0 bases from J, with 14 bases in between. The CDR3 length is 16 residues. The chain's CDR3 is CASSPAGSRSSYEQYF. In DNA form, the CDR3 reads TGTGCCAGCTCACCAGCGGGGTCGAGAAGCTCCTACGAGCAGTACTTC. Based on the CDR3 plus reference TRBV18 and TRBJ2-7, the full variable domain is NAGVMQNPRHLVRRRGQEARLRCSPMKGHSHVYWYRQLPEEGLKFMVYLQKENIIDESGMPKERFSAEFPKEGPSILRIQQVVRGDSAAYFCASSPAGSRSSYEQYFGPGTRLTVT.

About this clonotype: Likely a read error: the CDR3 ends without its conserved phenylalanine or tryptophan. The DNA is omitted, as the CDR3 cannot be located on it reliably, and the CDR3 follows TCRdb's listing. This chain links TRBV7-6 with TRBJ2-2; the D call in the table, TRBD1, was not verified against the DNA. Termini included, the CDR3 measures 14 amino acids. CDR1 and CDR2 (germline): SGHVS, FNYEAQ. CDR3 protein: CASKTGIPTGEPFL.

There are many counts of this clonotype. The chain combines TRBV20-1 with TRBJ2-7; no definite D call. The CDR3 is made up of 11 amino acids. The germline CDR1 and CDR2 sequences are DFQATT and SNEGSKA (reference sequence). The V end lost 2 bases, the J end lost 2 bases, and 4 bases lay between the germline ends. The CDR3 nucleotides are TGCAGTGCTAGAATCGCCTACGAGCAGTACTTC. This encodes CSARIAYEQYF.

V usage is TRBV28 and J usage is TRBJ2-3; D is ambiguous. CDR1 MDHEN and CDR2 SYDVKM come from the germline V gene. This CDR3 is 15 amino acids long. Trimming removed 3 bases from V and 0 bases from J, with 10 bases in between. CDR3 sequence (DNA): TGTGCCAGCAGTTTCCAGGAGCCGAGCACAGATACGCAGTATTTT. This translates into CASSFQEPSTDTQYF.

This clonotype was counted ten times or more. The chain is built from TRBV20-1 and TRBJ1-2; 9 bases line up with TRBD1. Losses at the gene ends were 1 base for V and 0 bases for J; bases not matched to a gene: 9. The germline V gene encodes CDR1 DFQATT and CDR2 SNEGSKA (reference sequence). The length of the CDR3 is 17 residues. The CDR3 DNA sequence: TGCAGTGCTAGAGGCCGGGACAGGGAACAATCTAACTATGGCTACACCTTC. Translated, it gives CSARGRDREQSNYGYTF.